The 9 T cell receptor beta chains presented below share a single source sample, sequenced in a study of shared clonotypes between healthy human individuals. Some clones are missing from TCRdb's copy, which holds only in-frame ones; the method was immunoSEQ multiplex PCR. In the table there are 2 million to 3 million clones, roughly 93% of which are singletons. Source material: naive CD4+ T cells from PBMCs. As to subset: CD45RA+ positively selected. These receptors all stem from a man between 18 and 29 years old in good health. Some clones in this sample may be carry-over from other donors' samples.

This chain uses TRBV5-6 with TRBJ1-1; D perhaps matches TRBD1 (5 bases). Germline V gene lookup returns CDR1 SGHDT and CDR2 YYEEEE. This CDR3 comprises 13 residues. V dropped 3 bases and J dropped 3 bases, with 9 bases sitting between them. CDR3 DNA sequence: TGTGCCAGCAGCTCCTGGGGGGACACTGAAGCTTTCTTT. Protein sequence: CASSSWGDTEAFF.

The V and J genes are TRBV6-1 and TRBJ2-1; 7 nucleotides match TRBD1. The germline CDR1 and CDR2 sequences are MNHNS and SASEGT. This CDR3 is built from 18 residues. J was trimmed by 6 bases and V by 0 bases; bases with no gene match: 14. Written as DNA, the CDR3 is TGTGCCAGCAGTGAAGCCAAGGGGTATAGGGGGCGTATCAATGAGCAGTTCTTC. Protein sequence: CASSEAKGYRGRINEQFF.

The chain is built from TRBV18 and TRBJ1-5; the match to TRBD1 covers 8 bases. Germline V gene data show CDR1 as KGHSH and CDR2 as LQKENI. J gave up 6 bases and V 3 bases, and 10 bases lay outside the gene matches. The CDR3 is made up of 16 amino acids. In DNA, the CDR3 is TGTGCCAGCTCACCGACCGGACAGGGCACTATTCAGCCCCAGCATTTT. It yields the protein CASSPTGQGTIQPQHF.

This sequence joins TRBV5-6 and TRBJ2-7; D unresolved. The CDR3 totals 13 residues. Germline assignment: CDR1 SGHDT and CDR2 YYEEEE. V dropped 2 bases and J dropped 1 base, with 7 bases sitting between them. The CDR3 is CASSLARSYEQYF. CDR3 nucleotide sequence: TGTGCCAGCAGCTTAGCGAGGTCCTACGAGCAGTACTTC.

The chain links TRBV21-1 to TRBJ2-1; no check of the table's D call, TRBD2, against the DNA was made. TRBV21-1 is a listed pseudogene. This CDR3 spans 16 amino acids. CDR3 sequence: CASSKDGSGRVDEQFF. The CDR3 coding sequence is TGTGCCAGCAGCAAAGACGGTAGCGGGAGGGTCGATGAGCAGTTCTTC.

The chain couples TRBV15 to TRBJ1-4, with 8 bases identical to TRBD1. Trimming cost V 4 bases and J 4 bases; bases outside gene matches: 5. This CDR3 spans 15 amino acids. The germline V gene encodes CDR1 LNHNV and CDR2 YYDKDF (reference sequence). This CDR3 reads CATSKRTGFNEKLFF. The CDR3 DNA reads as TGTGCCACCAGCAAAAGGACAGGGTTTAATGAAAAACTGTTTTTT.

The chain is built from TRBV7-3 and TRBJ2-1, with D hard to call. Looked up from germline, CDR1 is SGHTA and CDR2 is FQGTGA. The CDR3 contains 15 residues. The V end lost 0 bases, the J end lost 2 bases, and 8 bases lay between the germline ends. The CDR3 protein is CASSLTPATYNEQFF. The CDR3, as DNA: TGTGCCAGCAGCTTAACCCCCGCCACCTACAATGAGCAGTTCTTC.

The chain is built from TRBV2 and TRBJ2-7; 9 bases map to TRBD1. CDR1 is SNHLY, CDR2 FYNNEI, per germline. The CDR3 consists of 13 residues. Trimming removed 7 bases from V and 6 bases from J; junction bases left unmatched: 7. CDR3 loop: CASKGQGGSEQYF. CDR3 DNA: TGTGCCAGCAAGGGACAGGGAGGTAGCGAGCAGTACTTC. The complete variable domain, with remaining parts taken from reference TRBV2 and TRBJ2-7, reads EPEVTQTPSHQVTQMGQEVILRCVPISNHLYFYWYRQILGQKVEFLVSFYNNEISEKSEIFDDQFSVERPDGSNFTLKIRSTKLEDSAMYFCASKGQGGSEQYFGPGTRLTVT.

The gene calls are TRBV9 and TRBJ2-7; D perhaps matches TRBD1 (6 bases). Trimming removed 0 bases from V and 3 bases from J, with 13 bases in between. Germline CDR1 and CDR2: SGDLS and YYNGEE. There are 15 residues in the CDR3. CDR3 sequence reads: CASSVGATGVYEQYF. CDR3 DNA sequence: TGTGCCAGCAGCGTAGGAGCGACAGGAGTCTACGAGCAGTACTTC.